The 26 T cell receptor beta chains below come from one sample, sequenced in a study of regulatory T cells in long-lasting Graves disease. Time point reported: newly diagnosed GD, antithyroid drugs for less than 3 months. There was RNA extracted from PBMCs, and the TCR library was made from it. The TCR beta library used iRepertoire HTBI primers with Arm-PCR amplification of CDR3. TCRdb recomputed calls from the multiplex PCR reads with MiXCR, one row per CDR3 protein. This table has just over 600,000 distinct CDR3 sequences, approximately 15% appearing once. The sample was also reused in another study, on T cells in Graves' hyperthyroidism and ophthalmopathy.

Material: peripheral blood mononuclear cells (PBMCs), obtained at new diagnosis, from a patient treated with antithyroid drugs. The receptor set was obtained from a woman aged 25 to 39 with Graves disease.

This clonotype has just a few counts. The chain joins TRBV28 to TRBJ2-7; D remains ambiguous. V was shortened by 3 bases and J by 6 bases, with 15 bases between the two germline ends. This CDR3 region has 14 residues. Germline-derived CDR1 and CDR2 are MDHEN and SYDVKM. CDR3 nucleotides: TGTGCCAGCAGTTTTATGCCTAAAATCGGCGAGCAGTACTTC. It codes for CASSFMPKIGEQYF.

This clonotype showed up just a few times. This rearrangement joins TRBV5-1 to TRBJ2-1; 8 bases line up with TRBD2. This CDR3 spans 18 amino acids. Germline-derived CDR1 and CDR2 are SGHRS and YFSETQ. The ends lost 0 bases at V and 1 base at J; junction bases unmatched: 9. CDR3 DNA sequence: TGCGCCAGCAGCTTGGGGGGACTAGGGGGGTATTCCTACAATGAGCAGTTCTTC. Its protein is CASSLGGLGGYSYNEQFF.

This clonotype was recorded many times. The chain is built from TRBV7-9 and TRBJ2-7; D may be TRBD2 (6 bases). V lost 6 bases and J 2 bases, leaving 14 bases between the germline ends. In germline, CDR1 is SEHNR, CDR2 FQNEAQ (reference sequence). The CDR3 sequence is 14 residues long. As DNA, the CDR3 is TGTGCCAGCAGTCCTAGCGACGGGGCCTACGAGCAGTACTTC. This gives the protein CASSPSDGAYEQYF.

This clonotype has only a few counts. The chain recombines TRBV3-1 with TRBJ1-2; 7 positions agree with TRBD1. CDR1 and CDR2 from the germline V gene are LGHDT and YNNKEL (reference sequence). Trimming removed 1 base from V and 7 bases from J; junction bases left unmatched: 6. There are 14 residues in the CDR3. CDR3 loop: CASSQGTGVGGYTF. CDR3 bases: TGTGCCAGCAGCCAAGGCACAGGGGTCGGTGGCTACACCTTC.

This clonotype was recorded at least ten times. The chain combines TRBV24-1 with TRBJ1-2; tentative D call: TRBD1 (6 bases). The CDR3 sequence is 16 residues long. With 3 bases removed from V and 2 bases from J, the gap between germline ends came to 15 bases. Germline V CDR1 and CDR2: KGHDR, SFDVKD. The CDR3 is CATSDPAKGQNYGYTF. For the CDR3, the DNA is TGTGCCACCAGTGATCCAGCTAAAGGACAGAACTATGGCTACACCTTC.

This clonotype showed up just a few times. J is TRBJ1-1 and V is TRBV5-4; D might be TRBD1 (5 bases). V was trimmed by 0 bases and J by 9 bases, leaving 12 bases between them. CDR1 is SGHNT, CDR2 YYREEE, per germline (reference sequence). The CDR3 runs to 13 residues. CDR3 in DNA: TGTGCCAGCAGCTTGGGGGGCAGCCCAAAAGCTTTCTTT. Its translation: CASSLGGSPKAFF.

To note about this clonotype: A much larger clone lies one base from this, so it may be a read error. This CDR3 is missing its conserved last phenylalanine or tryptophan, likely due to a read error. The J gene is TRBJ1-1, the V gene TRBV30; D is unresolved. Per germline, CDR1 GTSNPN and CDR2 SVGIG (reference sequence). V was clipped by 0 bases and J by 6 bases, with 8 bases between them. CDR3 size: 12 residues. CDR3 DNA: TGTGCCTGGAGTGTATCTTTAGCTGAAGCTTTCTTG. Translating it yields CAWSVSLAEAFL.

The chain carries TRBV10-2 and TRBJ2-3; possible D gene TRBD1, 6 bases. The length of the CDR3 is 14 residues. V was cut by 8 bases and J by 0 bases, with 12 bases left in between. From germline, CDR1 is WSHSY and CDR2 SAAADI. The CDR3 sequence is CASRIRGSTDTQYF. In DNA form, the CDR3 reads TGCGCCAGCCGTATCAGGGGCAGCACAGATACGCAGTATTTT.

This clonotype occurred many times. The chain couples TRBV28 to TRBJ2-3, with 10 positions matching TRBD2. The ends lost 6 bases at V and 0 bases at J; junction bases unmatched: 3. The CDR3 sequence is 15 residues long. Germline V gene sequence: CDR1 MDHEN, CDR2 SYDVKM. CDR3 coding DNA: TGTGCCAGCAGCATGACTAGCGGGAGCACAGATACGCAGTATTTT. Protein: CASSMTSGSTDTQYF. Full variable domain (missing parts from reference TRBV28 and TRBJ2-3): DVKVTQSSRYLVKRTGEKVFLECVQDMDHENMFWYRQDPGLGLRLIYFSYDVKMKEKGDIPEGYSVSREKKERFSLILESASTNQTSMYLCASSMTSGSTDTQYFGPGTRLTVL.

At least ten counts were recorded for this clonotype. V gene TRBV11-2 combines with J gene TRBJ2-1; possible D gene TRBD1, 6 bases. Germline loops: CDR1 SGHAT, CDR2 FQNNGV. The CDR3 contains 17 residues. V was clipped by 5 bases and J by 0 bases, with 17 bases between them. The CDR3 coding sequence is TGTGCCAGCAGCGCACCCGAGGGACACCCCTCCTACAATGAGCAGTTCTTC. Translated: CASSAPEGHPSYNEQFF.

This clonotype occurred many times. The V and J genes are TRBV24-1 and TRBJ1-5, with TRBD1 matching over 9 bases. The CDR3 is 13 residues long. In germline, CDR1 is KGHDR, CDR2 SFDVKD. The CDR3 region is CATGGTGRQPQHF. The CDR3 DNA follows: TGTGCTACTGGGGGGACAGGGCGTCAGCCCCAGCATTTT.

This clonotype occurred a few times. The chain couples TRBV12-3 or TRBV12-4 to TRBJ2-2; tentatively, D is TRBD2 (5 bases). This CDR3 contains 14 residues. V was cut by 8 bases and J by 0 bases, with 10 bases left in between. CDR3 sequence: CASCRGANTGELFF. CDR3 DNA: TGTGCCAGCTGTCGGGGAGCGAACACCGGGGAGCTGTTTTTT.

This clonotype was seen many times. This sequence joins TRBV29-1 and TRBJ1-2; D is uncertain. The V end was cut by 7 bases, the J end by 2 bases, with 11 bases between. The germline V gene has CDR1 SQVTM and CDR2 ANQGSEA. CDR3 length: 12 amino acids. The CDR3 DNA reads TGCAGCGCCGAGGAGCTAAACTATGGCTACACCTTC. Translating gives CSAEELNYGYTF.

This clonotype has just a few counts. The gene calls are TRBV19 and TRBJ2-7; D is uncertain. Germline V gives CDR1 LNHDA, CDR2 SQIVND (reference sequence). CDR3 length: 11 residues. Between the trimmed V and J ends, which lost 10 bases and 3 bases, there was a span of 10 bases. CDR3 in DNA: TGTGCCACAGTGGACGGCTACGAGCAGTACTTC. Translation gives CATVDGYEQYF.

This clonotype appeared a few times. The junction does not match germline at one end; this may be a read error. The chain recombines TRBV5-1 with TRBJ2-3, with D tentatively TRBD1 (5 bases). The CDR3 is 14 residues long. Germline V gene data show CDR1 as SGHRS and CDR2 as YFSETQ. The CDR3 sequence: CASSLGQATDTQYF. CDR3 coding DNA: TGTGCCAGCAGCTTGGGGCAGGCCACAGATACGCAGTATTTT.

This clonotype has just a few counts. The chain has TRBV10-3 and TRBJ1-1; no firm D call. V lost 7 bases, J lost 6 bases, and 18 bases lay in between. The CDR3 has 14 amino acids. Germline V gene data show CDR1 as ENHRY and CDR2 as SYGVKD. The CDR3: CAINPGIQEAEAFF. The CDR3 DNA sequence: TGTGCCATCAATCCCGGGATCCAAGAGGCTGAAGCTTTCTTT.

This clonotype was seen once. The CDR3 reads CASSLGGQVFQPQHF. CDR3 coding DNA: TGTGCCAGCAGCTTGGGGGGACAGGTTTTTCAGCCCCAGCATTTT. J is TRBJ1-5 and V is TRBV5-5, with 8 positions matching TRBD1. The germline gives CDR1 SGHKS, CDR2 YYEKEE (reference sequence). The CDR3 loop spans 15 amino acids. The J segment lost 6 bases and the V segment lost 0 bases, leaving 5 bases of the junction unmatched.

In its sample, this clonotype was seen a few times. V is TRBV6-5 and J is TRBJ1-2; no reliable D call. The germline V gene has CDR1 MNHEY and CDR2 SVGAGI. Between the trimmed V and J ends, which lost 2 bases and 4 bases, there was a span of 8 bases. The CDR3 loop spans 13 amino acids. The CDR3 bases are TGTGCCAGCAGTTACGAAGAAGGCTATGGCTACACCTTC. This codes for CASSYEEGYGYTF.

A few counts support this clonotype. A much larger clone is a single base away; this may be a read error. The chain is built from TRBV12-3 or TRBV12-4 and TRBJ1-2, with a tentative D call TRBD1 (5 bases). Trimming removed 4 bases at V and 5 bases at J, with 14 bases between. The CDR3 runs to 14 residues. The CDR3 spells CASSWRQRKYGYTF. CDR3 nucleotide sequence: TGTGCCAGCAGTTGGAGACAGAGAAAATATGGCTACACCTTC.

This clonotype was seen ten or more times. This chain links TRBV2 with TRBJ2-1, with D perhaps matching TRBD1 (5 bases). The CDR3 sequence is 12 residues long. CDR1 is SNHLY and CDR2 is FYNNEI in the germline V gene. Trimming shortened V by 10 bases and J by 6 bases, and 13 bases separated the two germline ends. The CDR3 DNA is TGTGCCACCGAGAGACAGTTCAATGAGCAGTTCTTC. Its protein is CATERQFNEQFF. Together with reference TRBV2 and TRBJ2-1, the CDR3 gives the full variable domain: EPEVTQTPSHQVTQMGQEVILRCVPISNHLYFYWYRQILGQKVEFLVSFYNNEISEKSEIFDDQFSVERPDGSNFTLKIRSTKLEDSAMYFCATERQFNEQFFGPGTRLTVL.

The sample holds many counts of this clonotype. The chain recombines TRBV6-5 with TRBJ2-7; 8 positions match TRBD2. The CDR3 has 14 residues. CDR1 and CDR2 from the germline V gene are MNHEY and SVGAGI. V shed 2 bases, J shed 6 bases, and the junction held 6 bases outside the gene matches. The chain's CDR3 is CASSYSGGALEQYF. The DNA of the CDR3 is TGTGCCAGCAGTTACAGCGGGGGTGCCCTCGAGCAGTACTTC.

Many counts were recorded for this clonotype. The J gene is TRBJ1-5, the V gene TRBV28, with 9 bases matching TRBD1. The junction had 8 bases not matched to a gene; V was cut back by 4 bases and J by 4 bases. The CDR3 extends over 16 amino acids. Germline-derived CDR1 and CDR2 are MDHEN and SYDVKM. This CDR3 reads CASSSPGTGINQPQHF. The DNA for the CDR3 is TGTGCCAGCAGTTCCCCCGGGACAGGGATAAATCAGCCCCAGCATTTT.

The rearrangement links TRBV20-1 to TRBJ2-7, with 8 bases matching TRBD1. Germline CDR1 DFQATT, CDR2 SNEGSKA (reference sequence). The CDR3 is 15 residues long. The V segment lost 0 bases and the J segment 4 bases; nucleotides outside the gene matches: 8. CDR3 sequence reads: CSARDPTGQAYEQYF. In nucleotides, the CDR3 is TGCAGTGCTAGAGACCCAACGGGACAGGCGTACGAGCAGTACTTC.

This chain uses TRBV30 with TRBJ1-5; weak D call: TRBD1 (5 bases). The CDR3 loop spans 15 amino acids. V dropped 1 base and J dropped 1 base, with 11 bases sitting between them. Germline V gives CDR1 GTSNPN, CDR2 SVGIG (reference sequence). The DNA for the CDR3 is TGTGCCTGGAGTGCCCTCGACAGAAGCAATCAGCCCCAGCATTTT. As protein: CAWSALDRSNQPQHF.

This clonotype has a count of ten or more. V usage is TRBV12-3 or TRBV12-4 and J usage is TRBJ2-1; 10 positions agree with TRBD1. V shed 5 bases and J 7 bases; nucleotides not matched to a gene: 8. The CDR3 runs to 15 residues. CDR3 protein: CASSQGQGVRNEQFF. In nucleotides, the CDR3 is TGTGCCAGCAGTCAAGGACAGGGGGTACGTAATGAGCAGTTCTTC.

This clonotype came up a few times. The chain couples TRBV20-1 to TRBJ2-7; a possible D gene is TRBD1 (6 bases). The length of the CDR3 is 13 residues. The germline V gene has CDR1 DFQATT and CDR2 SNEGSKA (reference sequence). The CDR3 DNA reads as TGCAGCAAGAGTATGGGGGCAAAGAACGAGCAGTACTTC. This sequence encodes CSKSMGAKNEQYF.